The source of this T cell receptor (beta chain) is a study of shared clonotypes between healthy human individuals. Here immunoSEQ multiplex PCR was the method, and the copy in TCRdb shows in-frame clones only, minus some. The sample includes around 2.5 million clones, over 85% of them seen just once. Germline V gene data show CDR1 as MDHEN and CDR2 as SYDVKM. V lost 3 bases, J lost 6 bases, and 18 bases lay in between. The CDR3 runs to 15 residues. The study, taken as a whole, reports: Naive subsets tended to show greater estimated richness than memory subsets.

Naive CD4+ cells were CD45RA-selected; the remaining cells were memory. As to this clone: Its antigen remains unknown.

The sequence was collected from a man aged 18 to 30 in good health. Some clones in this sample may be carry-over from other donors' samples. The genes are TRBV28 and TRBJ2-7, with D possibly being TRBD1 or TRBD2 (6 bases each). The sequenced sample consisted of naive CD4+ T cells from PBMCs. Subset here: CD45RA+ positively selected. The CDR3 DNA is TGTGCCAGCAGTTTGGGGGGCCCGAGGGCGGGCGAGCAGTACTTC. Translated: CASSLGGPRAGEQYF.